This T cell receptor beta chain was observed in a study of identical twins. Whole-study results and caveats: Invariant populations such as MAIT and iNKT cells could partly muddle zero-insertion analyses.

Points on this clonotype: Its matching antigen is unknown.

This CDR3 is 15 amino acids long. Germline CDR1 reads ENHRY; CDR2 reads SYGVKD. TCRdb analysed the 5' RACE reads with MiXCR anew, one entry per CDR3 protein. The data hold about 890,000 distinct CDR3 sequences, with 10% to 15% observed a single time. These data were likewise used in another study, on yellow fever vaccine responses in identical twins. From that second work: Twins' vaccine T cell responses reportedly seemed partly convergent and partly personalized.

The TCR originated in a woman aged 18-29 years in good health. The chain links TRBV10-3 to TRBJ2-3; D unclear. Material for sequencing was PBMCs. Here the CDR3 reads CATQSRSASTDTQYF. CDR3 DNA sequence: TGTGCGACCCAGTCCAGAAGCGCGAGCACAGATACGCAGTATTTT.